These T cell receptor beta chains were read from a single sample in a study of neurological immune-mediated disorders. Using its own MiXCR run on the 5' RACE reads, TCRdb lists one record per CDR3 protein. The sample contains roughly 70,000 distinct CDR3 sequences, 4.5% to 5.5% of which appear only once. Material: PBMCs. These receptors were obtained from a woman in her 70s with multiple sclerosis. The CDR3 runs from the conserved cysteine through the conserved F or W. D genes are given only for firm matches. Clone size is stated in some rows and not others, as once, few, many or a class when expanded.

cdr3_nt	cdr3_aa	j_call	v_call	cdr3_length	d_call	clone_size
TGCGCCAGCAGCCCGACTAGCGGTAGCTACGAGCAGTACTTC	CASSPTSGSYEQYF	TRBJ2-7	TRBV5-1	14	TRBD2	many
TGTGCCAGCAGCTTAGTTGCAAGGGACACTGAAGCTTTCTTT	CASSLVARDTEAFF	TRBJ1-1	TRBV7-2	14	NA	many
TGCGCCAGCAGCCAGGGACTAGCGGGAGCTGAGCAGTTCTTC	CASSQGLAGAEQFF	TRBJ2-1	TRBV5-1	14	TRBD2	few
TGTGCCAGCAGCCGGGACAGGGCAAGGGGCTACACCTTC	CASSRDRARGYTF	TRBJ1-2	TRBV27	13	TRBD1	many
TGTGCCAGCAGTCTACGGGGGGGCGGAGAGACCCAGTACTTC	CASSLRGGGETQYF	TRBJ2-5	TRBV12-3/TRBV12-4	14	TRBD2	NA
TGCGCCAGCAGCCAAGAGGACAGAACTGCCCACAATGAGCAGTTCTTC	CASSQEDRTAHNEQFF	TRBJ2-1	TRBV4-3	16	NA	many
TGTGCCAGCAGTAGGGTTGCAACTAATGAAAAACTGTTTTTT	CASSRVATNEKLFF	TRBJ1-4	TRBV25-1	14	NA	many
TGTGCCACCGAGACATCCGGCCACGAGCAGTACTTC	CATETSGHEQYF	TRBJ2-7	TRBV19	12	NA	many
TGTGCCAGCAGCTTGAAGACTAGCGGGGGGCTTAGGGATGAGCAGTTCTTC	CASSLKTSGGLRDEQFF	TRBJ2-1	TRBV5-5	17	TRBD2	many
TGTGCCAGCAGCCAAGGGGGGAGAGCTGGAAACACCATATATTTT	CASSQGGRAGNTIYF	TRBJ1-3	TRBV3-1	15	NA	many
TGCGCCAGCAGCTCCGACACAAGATTCTACACCTTC	CASSSDTRFYTF	TRBJ1-2	TRBV5-1	12	NA	many
TGCGCCAGCAGCTTGGGACAGGGAGTGAGAGAGCAGTACTTC	CASSLGQGVREQYF	TRBJ2-7	TRBV5-1	14	TRBD1	many
TGTGCCAGCAGCCCAGACGTGGGTGGCACTGAAGCTTTCTTT	CASSPDVGGTEAFF	TRBJ1-1	TRBV7-2	14	NA	many
TGCAGTGCTAGAAACCAGCGACTGAACACTGAAGCTTTCTTT	CSARNQRLNTEAFF	TRBJ1-1	TRBV20-1	14	NA	many
TGTGCCAGCAGTTTGGCGGGAGGCACCTACGAGCAGTACTTC	CASSLAGGTYEQYF	TRBJ2-7	TRBV12-3/TRBV12-4	14	TRBD2	many
TGTGCCAGCTCACCACCCGTCGGGAGGGCCTACAATGAGCAGTTCTTC	CASSPPVGRAYNEQFF	TRBJ2-1	TRBV18	16	TRBD2	once
TGCAGCGCCGGGGATACAGGGGCAGGGCAGCCCCAGCATTTT	CSAGDTGAGQPQHF	TRBJ1-5	TRBV29-1	14	TRBD1	many
TGCAGTGCTAGAGATCTCTGGGGGGACAATGAGCAGTTCTTC	CSARDLWGDNEQFF	TRBJ2-1	TRBV20-1	14	NA	many
TGTGCCAGCAGCGTAGCGGGACAGGGACCGCCAGATGAGCAGTTCTTC	CASSVAGQGPPDEQFF	TRBJ2-1	TRBV9	16	TRBD1	many
TGCAGTGCTAGGACTTGGACTAGCGGGATCTTCGATACGCAGTATTTT	CSARTWTSGIFDTQYF	TRBJ2-3	TRBV20-1	16	TRBD2	once
TGTGCCACCAGTGATAAGGGCCAGGTCTTTAACTATGGCTACACCTTC	CATSDKGQVFNYGYTF	TRBJ1-2	TRBV24-1	16	NA	many
TGTGCCAGCAGTCACTCCGGGACAGGCTGGGAGACCCAGTACTTC	CASSHSGTGWETQYF	TRBJ2-5	TRBV12-3/TRBV12-4	15	TRBD1	many
TGCGCCAGCAGCCAAGAAAAGGCTGGATACAATGAGCAGTTCTTC	CASSQEKAGYNEQFF	TRBJ2-1	TRBV4-3	15	NA	many
TGCAGTGTTAACCCGGGACAGCAAAACTATGGCTACACCTTC	CSVNPGQQNYGYTF	TRBJ1-2	TRBV20-1	14	TRBD1	many
TGTGCCAGCAGCTTAGTGAGCGGCGAGACCCAGTACTTC	CASSLVSGETQYF	TRBJ2-5	TRBV7-2	13	NA	many
TGCGCCAGCAGCTTAGCGGGAGTCAACACCGGGGAGCTGTTTTTT	CASSLAGVNTGELFF	TRBJ2-2	TRBV5-1	15	TRBD2	many
TGTGCCAGCAGCTTAGATGGGGGCAACCGAAGGAATGAAAAACTGTTTTTT	CASSLDGGNRRNEKLFF	TRBJ1-4	TRBV7-2	17	NA	NA
TGTGCCAGCAGCTTAGGCGGACAGAGCAATGAAAAACTGTTTTTT	CASSLGGQSNEKLFF	TRBJ1-4	TRBV7-9	15	NA	many
TGTGCCAGCAGCCCTAGAGGAACCGGGGAGCTGTTTTTT	CASSPRGTGELFF	TRBJ2-2	TRBV11-3	13	NA	many
TGCAGTCTCAAAACTAGCGGGAGAGAGACCCAGTACTTC	CSLKTSGRETQYF	TRBJ2-5	TRBV20-1	13	TRBD2	many
TGCAGTGTCCCTGGGGGGGGCTCCTACAATGAGCAGTTCTTC	CSVPGGGSYNEQFF	TRBJ2-1	TRBV20-1	14	TRBD2	many
TGTGCCAACAGTCGGGACAGGGCTGGCTACACCTTC	CANSRDRAGYTF	TRBJ1-2	TRBV12-3/TRBV12-4	12	TRBD1	NA
TGTGCCAGCAGTTCGCCGACAGGGGGCGTCACTGAAGCTTTCTTT	CASSSPTGGVTEAFF	TRBJ1-1	TRBV27	15	TRBD1	many
TGTGCCAGCAGTACCGGGACTAGCGGGGGCAACTACGAGCAGTACTTC	CASSTGTSGGNYEQYF	TRBJ2-7	TRBV12-3/TRBV12-4	16	TRBD2	many
TGCGCCAGCTCGGTGCCTAGCGGAAACACCGGGGAGCTGTTTTTT	CASSVPSGNTGELFF	TRBJ2-2	TRBV5-1	15	TRBD2	many
TGCAGCGTCCGTAGGGAGTACGAGCAGTACTTC	CSVRREYEQYF	TRBJ2-7	TRBV29-1	11	NA	few
TGCGCCAGCAGCCCTACGAAGAGGGCTGAGGGAGACGAGCAGTACTTC	CASSPTKRAEGDEQYF	TRBJ2-7	TRBV5-1	16	NA	NA
TGTGCCAGCAGCCTGGGACTAGCGGGAGGATGGAATGAGCAGTTCTTC	CASSLGLAGGWNEQFF	TRBJ2-1	TRBV5-5	16	TRBD2	many
TGTGCCAGCAGTTCGGGGGGAAGAAACACCATATATTTT	CASSSGGRNTIYF	TRBJ1-3	TRBV12-3/TRBV12-4	13	NA	many
TGTGCCAGCACCTCCCTCGAGTTGAACACTGAAGCTTTCTTT	CASTSLELNTEAFF	TRBJ1-1	TRBV2	14	NA	many
TGTGCCAGCAGCCAAGATTGGTGGGGATACAATGAGCAGTTCTTC	CASSQDWWGYNEQFF	TRBJ2-1	TRBV3-1	15	NA	many
TGTGCCAGCAGCTCAGGGGCGAGACAGAACAATGAGCAGTTCTTC	CASSSGARQNNEQFF	TRBJ2-1	TRBV7-8	15	NA	many
TGCGCCAGCAGCTTGACGTCTAGCGGGCTCACAGATACGCAGTATTTT	CASSLTSSGLTDTQYF	TRBJ2-3	TRBV5-1	16	TRBD2	many
TGTGCCAGCAGCTTCGGGACAGGGTTTGGCTACACCTTC	CASSFGTGFGYTF	TRBJ1-2	TRBV7-2	13	TRBD1	many
TGTGCCAGCAGCAGGGACAGGGGACGGGTCGATGAGCAGTTCTTC	CASSRDRGRVDEQFF	TRBJ2-1	TRBV7-8	15	TRBD1	many
TGTGCCAGCAGCTTGACTGACGGTTTAAACTATGGCTACACCTTC	CASSLTDGLNYGYTF	TRBJ1-2	TRBV6-5	15	NA	many
TGCAGCGCTGATCTGAGTCAAGAGACCCAGTACTTC	CSADLSQETQYF	TRBJ2-5	TRBV29-1	12	NA	many
TGCGCCAGCAGCCGTTTAGCGGGAGGGCCGGCAGATACGCAGTATTTT	CASSRLAGGPADTQYF	TRBJ2-3	TRBV4-3	16	TRBD2	many
TGCGCCAGCAGCCCGGATACGGGGGATCAGCCCCAGCATTTT	CASSPDTGDQPQHF	TRBJ1-5	TRBV5-1	14	NA	many
TGTGCCACCATTCCACTGTCGAAAAACTCCTACGAGCAGTACTTC	CATIPLSKNSYEQYF	TRBJ2-7	TRBV28	15	NA	many
TGCAGCGTTGAGAGCGGCACAGATACGCAGTATTTT	CSVESGTDTQYF	TRBJ2-3	TRBV29-1	12	NA	many
TGTGCCATCAGTGACGCGTCTAGCGGGACTGCCGGGGAGCTGTTTTTT	CAISDASSGTAGELFF	TRBJ2-2	TRBV10-3	16	TRBD2	few
TGTGCCAGCAGTGAACCGGGGGGCTACGAGCAGTACTTC	CASSEPGGYEQYF	TRBJ2-7	TRBV25-1	13	TRBD2	many
TGCAGTGCTACAGGACGAGGGGTGAGGGAGCAGTACTTC	CSATGRGVREQYF	TRBJ2-7	TRBV20-1	13	NA	many